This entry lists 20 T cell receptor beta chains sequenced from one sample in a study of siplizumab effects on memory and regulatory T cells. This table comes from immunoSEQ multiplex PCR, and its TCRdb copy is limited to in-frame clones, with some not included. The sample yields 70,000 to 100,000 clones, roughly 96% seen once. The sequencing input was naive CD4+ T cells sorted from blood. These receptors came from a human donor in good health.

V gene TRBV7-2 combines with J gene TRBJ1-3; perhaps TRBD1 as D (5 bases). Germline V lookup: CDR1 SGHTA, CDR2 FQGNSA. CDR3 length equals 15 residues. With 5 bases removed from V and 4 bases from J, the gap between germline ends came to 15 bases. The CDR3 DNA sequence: TGTGCCAGCAGCCCCACTGGGGGTAGCGGAAACACCATATATTTT. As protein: CASSPTGGSGNTIYF. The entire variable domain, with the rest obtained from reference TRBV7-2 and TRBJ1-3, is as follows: GAGVSQSPSNKVTEKGKDVELRCDPISGHTALYWYRQSLGQGLEFLIYFQGNSAPDKSGLPSDRFSAERTGGSVSTLTIQRTQQEDSAVYLCASSPTGGSGNTIYFGEGSWLTVV.

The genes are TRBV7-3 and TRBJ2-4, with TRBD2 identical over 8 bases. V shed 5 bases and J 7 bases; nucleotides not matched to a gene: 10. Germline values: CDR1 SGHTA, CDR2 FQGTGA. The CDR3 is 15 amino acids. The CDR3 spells CASSPQAGAGNIQYF. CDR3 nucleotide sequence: TGTGCCAGCAGCCCCCAAGCGGGGGCGGGCAACATTCAGTACTTC.

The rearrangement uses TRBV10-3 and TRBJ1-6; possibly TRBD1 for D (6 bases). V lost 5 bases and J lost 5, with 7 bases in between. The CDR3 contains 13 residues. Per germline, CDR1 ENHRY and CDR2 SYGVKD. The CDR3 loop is CAISNRDNSPLHF. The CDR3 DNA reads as TGTGCCATCAGTAACAGGGATAATTCACCCCTCCACTTT.

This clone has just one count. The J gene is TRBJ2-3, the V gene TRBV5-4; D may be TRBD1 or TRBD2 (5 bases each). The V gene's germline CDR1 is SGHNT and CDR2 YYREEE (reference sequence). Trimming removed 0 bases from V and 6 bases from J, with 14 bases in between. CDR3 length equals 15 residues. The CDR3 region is CASSLGGTVRDTQYF. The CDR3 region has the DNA TGTGCCAGCAGCTTGGGGGGGACGGTTCGCGATACGCAGTATTTT. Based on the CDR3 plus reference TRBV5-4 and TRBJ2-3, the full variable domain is ETGVTQSPTHLIKTRGQQVTLRCSSQSGHNTVSWYQQALGQGPQFIFQYYREEENGRGNFPPRFSGLQFPNYSSELNVNALELDDSALYLCASSLGGTVRDTQYFGPGTRLTVL.

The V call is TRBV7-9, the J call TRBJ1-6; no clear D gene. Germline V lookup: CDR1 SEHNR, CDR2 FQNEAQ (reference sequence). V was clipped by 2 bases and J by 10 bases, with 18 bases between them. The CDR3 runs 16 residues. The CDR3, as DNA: TGTGCCAGCAGCTTATTGTCGCCAGAAGGAAGCTCACCCCTCCACTTT. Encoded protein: CASSLLSPEGSSPLHF.

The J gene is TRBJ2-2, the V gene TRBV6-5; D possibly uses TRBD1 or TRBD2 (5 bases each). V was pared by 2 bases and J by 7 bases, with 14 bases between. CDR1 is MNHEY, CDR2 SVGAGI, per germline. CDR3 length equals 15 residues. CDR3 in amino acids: CASSYGTGLVGELFF. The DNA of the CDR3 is TGTGCCAGCAGTTACGGGACCGGGTTGGTCGGGGAGCTGTTTTTT.

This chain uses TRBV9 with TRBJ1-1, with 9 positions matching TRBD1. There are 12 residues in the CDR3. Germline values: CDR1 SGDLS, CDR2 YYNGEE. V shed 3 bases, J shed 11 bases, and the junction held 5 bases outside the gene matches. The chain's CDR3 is CASSGDRGTAFF. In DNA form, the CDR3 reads TGTGCCAGCAGCGGAGACAGGGGGACGGCTTTCTTT.

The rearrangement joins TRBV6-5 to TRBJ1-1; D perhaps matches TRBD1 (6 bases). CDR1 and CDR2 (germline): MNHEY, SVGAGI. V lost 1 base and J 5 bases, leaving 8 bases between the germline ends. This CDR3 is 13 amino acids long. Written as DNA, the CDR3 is TGTGCCAGCAGTTACTTGCAGGGGACTGAAGCTTTCTTT. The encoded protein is CASSYLQGTEAFF.

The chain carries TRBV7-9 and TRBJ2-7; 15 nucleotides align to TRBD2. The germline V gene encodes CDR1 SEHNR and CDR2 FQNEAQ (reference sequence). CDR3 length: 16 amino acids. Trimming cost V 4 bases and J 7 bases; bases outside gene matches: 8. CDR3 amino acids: CASSSPGLAGGYEQYF. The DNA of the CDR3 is TGTGCCAGCAGCTCCCCGGGACTAGCGGGGGGATATGAGCAGTACTTC. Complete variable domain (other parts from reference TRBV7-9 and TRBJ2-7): DTGVSQNPRHKITKRGQNVTFRCDPISEHNRLYWYRQTLGQGPEFLTYFQNEAQLEKSRLLSDRFSAERPKGSFSTLEIQRTEQGDSAMYLCASSSPGLAGGYEQYFGPGTRLTVT.

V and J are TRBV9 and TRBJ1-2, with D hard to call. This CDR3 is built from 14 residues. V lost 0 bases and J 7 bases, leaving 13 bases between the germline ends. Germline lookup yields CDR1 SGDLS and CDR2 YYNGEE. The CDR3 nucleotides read TGTGCCAGCAGCGTAGCAGAGACAATCGGTGGCTACACCTTC. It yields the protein CASSVAETIGGYTF.

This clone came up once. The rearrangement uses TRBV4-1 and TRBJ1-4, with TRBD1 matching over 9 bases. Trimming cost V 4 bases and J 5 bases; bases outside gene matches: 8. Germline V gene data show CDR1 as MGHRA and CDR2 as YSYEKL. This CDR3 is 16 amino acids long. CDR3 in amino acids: CASSRQAGTGNEKLFF. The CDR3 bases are TGCGCCAGCAGCCGTCAAGCCGGGACAGGGAATGAAAAACTGTTTTTT.

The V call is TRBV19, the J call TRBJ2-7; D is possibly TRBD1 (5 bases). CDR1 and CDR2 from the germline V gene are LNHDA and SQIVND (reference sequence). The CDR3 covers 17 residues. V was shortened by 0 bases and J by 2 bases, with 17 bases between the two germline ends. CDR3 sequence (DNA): TGTGCCAGTAGTATAGAGGTGCCGAAGGGGTACACCTACGAGCAGTACTTC. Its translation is CASSIEVPKGYTYEQYF.

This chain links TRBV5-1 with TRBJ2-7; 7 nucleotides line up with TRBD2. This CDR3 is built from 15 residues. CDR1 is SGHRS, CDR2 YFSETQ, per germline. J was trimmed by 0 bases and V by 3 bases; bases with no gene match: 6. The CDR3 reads CASSSSGSFSYEQYF. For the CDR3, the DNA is TGCGCCAGCAGCTCTAGCGGAAGTTTCTCCTACGAGCAGTACTTC.

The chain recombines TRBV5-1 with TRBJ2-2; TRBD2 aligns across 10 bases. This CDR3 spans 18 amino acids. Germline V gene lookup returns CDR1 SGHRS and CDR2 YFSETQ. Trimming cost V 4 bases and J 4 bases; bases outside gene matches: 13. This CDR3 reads CASSLSGGLPKGTGELFF. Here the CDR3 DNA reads TGCGCCAGCAGCCTTAGCGGGGGGCTCCCCAAAGGCACCGGGGAGCTGTTTTTT.

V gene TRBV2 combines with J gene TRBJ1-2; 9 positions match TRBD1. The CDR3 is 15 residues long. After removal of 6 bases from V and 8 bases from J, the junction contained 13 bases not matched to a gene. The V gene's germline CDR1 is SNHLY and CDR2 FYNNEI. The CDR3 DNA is TGTGCCAGCAGGGAAAGGACAGGGGCTCTTTGGGGCTACACCTTC. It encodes CASRERTGALWGYTF.

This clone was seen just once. The CDR3 sequence: CASSRGLAPPGNEQFF. The CDR3, as DNA: TGTGCCAGCAGCCGAGGACTAGCGCCGCCGGGCAATGAGCAGTTCTTC. The chain recombines TRBV14 with TRBJ2-1; 9 bases agree with TRBD2. The CDR3 has 16 amino acids. V trimming: 4 bases; J trimming: 6 bases; junction bases outside the gene matches: 10. Germline V gene sequence: CDR1 SGHDN, CDR2 FVKESK.

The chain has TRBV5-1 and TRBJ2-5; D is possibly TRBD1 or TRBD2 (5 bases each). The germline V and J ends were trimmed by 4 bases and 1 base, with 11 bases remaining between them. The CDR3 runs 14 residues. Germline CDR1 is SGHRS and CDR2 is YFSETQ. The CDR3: CASSRDAAQETQYF. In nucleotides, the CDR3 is TGCGCCAGCAGCAGGGACGCGGCCCAAGAGACCCAGTACTTC.

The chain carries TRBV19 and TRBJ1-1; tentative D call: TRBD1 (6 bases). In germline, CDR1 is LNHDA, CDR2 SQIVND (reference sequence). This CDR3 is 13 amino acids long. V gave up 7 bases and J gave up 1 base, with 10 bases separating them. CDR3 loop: CASNTQGNTEAFF. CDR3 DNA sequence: TGTGCCAGTAATACACAGGGGAACACTGAAGCTTTCTTT.

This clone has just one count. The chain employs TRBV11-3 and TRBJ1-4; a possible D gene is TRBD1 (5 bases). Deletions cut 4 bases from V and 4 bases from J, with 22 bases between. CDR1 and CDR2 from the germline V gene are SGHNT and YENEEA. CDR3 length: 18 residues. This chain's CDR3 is CASSWGFLRTADNEKLFF. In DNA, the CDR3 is TGTGCCAGCAGCTGGGGGTTTCTCCGGACGGCTGATAATGAAAAACTGTTTTTT.

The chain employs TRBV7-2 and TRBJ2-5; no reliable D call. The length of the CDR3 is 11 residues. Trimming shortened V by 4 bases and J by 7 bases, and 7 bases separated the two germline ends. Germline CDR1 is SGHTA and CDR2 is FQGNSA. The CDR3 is CASSSPGTQYF. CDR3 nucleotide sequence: TGTGCCAGCAGCTCTCCGGGGACCCAGTACTTC.